These T cell receptor beta chains were read from a single sample in a study of blood T cells in healthy people across ages. TCRdb independently ran MiXCR on the 5' RACE reads; one entry per CDR3 protein. Of 550,000 to 650,000 distinct CDR3 sequences listed, less than 35% are singletons. Sequencing was done on a sample of blood. The receptors derive from a woman older than 75 in good health. Each CDR3 is given with its conserved first and last residue. Each record gives: CDR3 DNA, CDR3 protein, J gene, CDR3 length, clone size, V gene, D gene. D genes are given only for firm matches. Clone size, where shown, is once, few, many, or a class for clones that have expanded.

CDR3nt: TGTGCCAGCAGTGAAGCGGTGGGAGAGACCCAGTACTTC; CDR3aa: CASSEAVGETQYF; j_gene: TRBJ2-5; len: 13; abundance: many; v_gene: TRBV2; d_gene: .
CDR3nt: TGCAGTGCTGTTCTAGCGGGGGGCCCCTACGAGCAGTACTTC; CDR3aa: CSAVLAGGPYEQYF; j_gene: TRBJ2-7; len: 14; abundance: many; v_gene: TRBV20-1; d_gene: TRBD2
CDR3nt: TGTGCCAGCAGTTTGGGACAGGGTAGCGAGCAGTACTTC; CDR3aa: CASSLGQGSEQYF; j_gene: TRBJ2-7; len: 13; abundance: many; v_gene: TRBV27; d_gene: TRBD1
CDR3nt: TGTGCCATCTCACTCCCACCGGGACAGGGTAATTCACCCCTCCACTTT; CDR3aa: CAISLPPGQGNSPLHF; j_gene: TRBJ1-6; len: 16; abundance: .; v_gene: TRBV6-1; d_gene: TRBD1
CDR3nt: TGTGCCAGCAGTGAAGCGGGGTCCAACCTGAACACTGAAGCTTTCTTT; CDR3aa: CASSEAGSNLNTEAFF; j_gene: TRBJ1-1; len: 16; abundance: .; v_gene: TRBV2; d_gene: .
CDR3nt: TGTGCCAGCAGCTCGCCCCCTAACGCTGAAGCTTTCTTT; CDR3aa: CASSSPPNAEAFF; j_gene: TRBJ1-1; len: 13; abundance: many; v_gene: TRBV7-2; d_gene: .
CDR3nt: TGCAGTGCCGGGTTCGACAGGGGGACACTGGAGAATTACAATGAGCAGTACTTC; CDR3aa: CSAGFDRGTLENYNEQYF; j_gene: TRBJ2-5; len: 18; abundance: many; v_gene: TRBV20-1; d_gene: TRBD1
CDR3nt: TGTGCCATCAGTGAGGTAACGGGTCGGGCCAACGTCCTGACTTTC; CDR3aa: CAISEVTGRANVLTF; j_gene: TRBJ2-6; len: 15; abundance: many; v_gene: TRBV10-3; d_gene: .
CDR3nt: TGTGCCAGCAGTTACCGACTAGCCGCCTACGAGCAGTACTTC; CDR3aa: CASSYRLAAYEQYF; j_gene: TRBJ2-7; len: 14; abundance: many; v_gene: TRBV6-5; d_gene: TRBD2
CDR3nt: TGCAGTGCTAGAGATGTGCTGTTTAACTATGGCTACACCTTC; CDR3aa: CSARDVLFNYGYTF; j_gene: TRBJ1-2; len: 14; abundance: many; v_gene: TRBV20-1; d_gene: .
CDR3nt: TGTGCCAGCAGCGTAGCTCCGACTAGCGGGGAAGAGACCCAGTACTTC; CDR3aa: CASSVAPTSGEETQYF; j_gene: TRBJ2-5; len: 16; abundance: .; v_gene: TRBV9; d_gene: TRBD2
CDR3nt: TGTGCCAGCTCACCATCCGAGAGCTCCTACAATGAGCAGTACTTC; CDR3aa: CASSPSESSYNEQYF; j_gene: TRBJ2-7; len: 15; abundance: .; v_gene: TRBV18; d_gene: .
CDR3nt: TGTGCCAGCAGTTGGGCCTCCGGGACAGGGGATGCCTATGGCTACACCTTC; CDR3aa: CASSWASGTGDAYGYTF; j_gene: TRBJ1-2; len: 17; abundance: many; v_gene: TRBV6-6; d_gene: TRBD1
CDR3nt: TGTGCCAGCACTTGGGAGGGGCTGGGCAATCAGCCCCAGCATTTT; CDR3aa: CASTWEGLGNQPQHF; j_gene: TRBJ1-5; len: 15; abundance: .; v_gene: TRBV28; d_gene: .
CDR3nt: TGTGCCAGCAGCTCCAGTACGAATCAGCCCCAGCATTTT; CDR3aa: CASSSSTNQPQHF; j_gene: TRBJ1-5; len: 13; abundance: few; v_gene: TRBV7-2; d_gene: .
CDR3nt: TGTGCCAGCAGGGGACAGGGGGGAAATCAGCCCCAGCATTTT; CDR3aa: CASRGQGGNQPQHF; j_gene: TRBJ1-5; len: 14; abundance: few; v_gene: TRBV6-1; d_gene: TRBD1
CDR3nt: TGCAGTGCCCGCGGGGGCTCCTACGAGCAGGACTTC; CDR3aa: CSARGGSYEQDF; j_gene: TRBJ2-1; len: 12; abundance: .; v_gene: TRBV20-1; d_gene: .
CDR3nt: TGTGCCAGTAGTCGCTATCCGGGACAGGTCGAGGGAAGTGGCTACACCTTC; CDR3aa: CASSRYPGQVEGSGYTF; j_gene: TRBJ1-2; len: 17; abundance: few; v_gene: TRBV19; d_gene: TRBD1
CDR3nt: TGCGCCAGCAGTTTTACGAACACTGAAGCTTTCTTT; CDR3aa: CASSFTNTEAFF; j_gene: TRBJ1-1; len: 12; abundance: .; v_gene: TRBV5-1; d_gene: .
CDR3nt: TGTGCCAGCAGTGGGGACAGGGGTTGGGAGACCCAGTACTTC; CDR3aa: CASSGDRGWETQYF; j_gene: TRBJ2-5; len: 14; abundance: many; v_gene: TRBV28; d_gene: TRBD1
CDR3nt: TGTGCCATCAGGGGGCGGGACAGCGGTAACTATGGCTACACCTTC; CDR3aa: CAIRGRDSGNYGYTF; j_gene: TRBJ1-2; len: 15; abundance: many; v_gene: TRBV10-3; d_gene: TRBD1
CDR3nt: TGTGCCAGCAGTGACGTCAGGGCGGGCTATGGCTACACCTTC; CDR3aa: CASSDVRAGYGYTF; j_gene: TRBJ1-2; len: 14; abundance: few; v_gene: TRBV2; d_gene: .
CDR3nt: TGCAGCGTTGAGGAGGGGTTTTACGGCAATGAGCAGTTCTTC; CDR3aa: CSVEEGFYGNEQFF; j_gene: TRBJ2-1; len: 14; abundance: .; v_gene: TRBV29-1; d_gene: .
CDR3nt: TGCGCCAGCATCGAACGAGAGACAGATACGCACTATTTT; CDR3aa: CASIERETDTHYF; j_gene: TRBJ2-3; len: 13; abundance: .; v_gene: TRBV5-1; d_gene: .
CDR3nt: TGCAGTGCTAGGTGGTTGGATGGCTACACCTTC; CDR3aa: CSARWLDGYTF; j_gene: TRBJ1-2; len: 11; abundance: .; v_gene: TRBV20-1; d_gene: .
CDR3nt: TGTGCCAGCAGTCGACCCTTACTAGCGGGGGAGGCGTACGAGCAGTACTTC; CDR3aa: CASSRPLLAGEAYEQYF; j_gene: TRBJ2-7; len: 17; abundance: many; v_gene: TRBV6-2/TRBV6-3; d_gene: TRBD2
CDR3nt: TGCGCCAGCAGCTTGGAGACAGGGGGCAAAGATGAGCAGTTCTTC; CDR3aa: CASSLETGGKDEQFF; j_gene: TRBJ2-1; len: 15; abundance: few; v_gene: TRBV5-1; d_gene: TRBD1
CDR3nt: TGTGCCAGCAGCTTAGATTGGGACAGGGGGCCATCCGCCGGGGAGCTGTTTTTT; CDR3aa: CASSLDWDRGPSAGELFF; j_gene: TRBJ2-2; len: 18; abundance: .; v_gene: TRBV11-2; d_gene: TRBD1
CDR3nt: TGTGCCATCGGCCAGACAGGGTTGGAGACCCAGTACTTC; CDR3aa: CAIGQTGLETQYF; j_gene: TRBJ2-5; len: 13; abundance: many; v_gene: TRBV10-3; d_gene: TRBD1
CDR3nt: TGTGCCAGCAGCTTAGACCACAGTAATCAGCCCCAGCATTTT; CDR3aa: CASSLDHSNQPQHF; j_gene: TRBJ1-5; len: 14; abundance: many; v_gene: TRBV7-2; d_gene: .
CDR3nt: TGCAGTGCTACTGGACTCCTAAGGGATAGCACAGATACGCAGTATTTT; CDR3aa: CSATGLLRDSTDTQYF; j_gene: TRBJ2-3; len: 16; abundance: many; v_gene: TRBV20-1; d_gene: .
CDR3nt: TGTGCCAGCAGCTCGGACAGGGGTTACGCCTACGAGCAGTACTTC; CDR3aa: CASSSDRGYAYEQYF; j_gene: TRBJ2-7; len: 15; abundance: many; v_gene: TRBV7-2; d_gene: TRBD1
CDR3nt: TGCGCCAGCAGCTGGAGTGGTAACTCCTACAATGAGCAGTTCTTC; CDR3aa: CASSWSGNSYNEQFF; j_gene: TRBJ2-1; len: 15; abundance: many; v_gene: TRBV5-1; d_gene: .
CDR3nt: TGTGCCACCAGCAGAGACTTGAGCGGGGGTATTGGAGATACGCAGTATTTT; CDR3aa: CATSRDLSGGIGDTQYF; j_gene: TRBJ2-3; len: 17; abundance: many; v_gene: TRBV15; d_gene: TRBD2
CDR3nt: TGTGCCAGCAGCCCACTCGAGGTGAACACTGAAGCTTTCTTT; CDR3aa: CASSPLEVNTEAFF; j_gene: TRBJ1-1; len: 14; abundance: many; v_gene: TRBV7-8; d_gene: .
CDR3nt: TGTGCCAGCAGCCCCAGGGACTACACAGATACGCAGTATTTT; CDR3aa: CASSPRDYTDTQYF; j_gene: TRBJ2-3; len: 14; abundance: many; v_gene: TRBV7-2; d_gene: TRBD2
CDR3nt: TGTGCCTGCAGCTTGCGGGACTATGGCTACACCTTC; CDR3aa: CACSLRDYGYTF; j_gene: TRBJ1-2; len: 12; abundance: .; v_gene: TRBV3-1; d_gene: .
CDR3nt: TGTGCCAGCAGCTCTGGGGTAGCGGGAGCCGAGCAGTACTTC; CDR3aa: CASSSGVAGAEQYF; j_gene: TRBJ2-7; len: 14; abundance: .; v_gene: TRBV7-9; d_gene: TRBD2
CDR3nt: TGTGCCATCACAGGGGGCTACGAGCAGTACTTC; CDR3aa: CAITGGYEQYF; j_gene: TRBJ2-7; len: 11; abundance: .; v_gene: TRBV10-3; d_gene: TRBD1
CDR3nt: TGCAGTGCCGGCGGGGGGGCCGAGACAGAGACCCAGTACTTC; CDR3aa: CSAGGGAETETQYF; j_gene: TRBJ2-5; len: 14; abundance: .; v_gene: TRBV20-1; d_gene: TRBD2
CDR3nt: TGTGCCAGCAGTTTGGGCCCCGGGACGGCTAACACTGAAGCTTTCTTT; CDR3aa: CASSLGPGTANTEAFF; j_gene: TRBJ1-1; len: 16; abundance: few; v_gene: TRBV12-3/TRBV12-4; d_gene: .
CDR3nt: TGCGCCAGCAGCTTGGCTGGCGGGAGTCACAATGAGCAGTTCTTC; CDR3aa: CASSLAGGSHNEQFF; j_gene: TRBJ2-1; len: 15; abundance: few; v_gene: TRBV5-1; d_gene: TRBD2
CDR3nt: TGCAGTGCTAGACCAAGCCGGGCTCAGCCCCAGCATTTT; CDR3aa: CSARPSRAQPQHF; j_gene: TRBJ1-5; len: 13; abundance: many; v_gene: TRBV20-1; d_gene: .
CDR3nt: TGCAGCGCTACAGGGGGCGAGACTGAAGCTTTCTTT; CDR3aa: CSATGGETEAFF; j_gene: TRBJ1-1; len: 12; abundance: many; v_gene: TRBV29-1; d_gene: TRBD1
CDR3nt: TGTGCCAGCAGTGGACGGCAGGGCCCAGATACGCAGTATTTT; CDR3aa: CASSGRQGPDTQYF; j_gene: TRBJ2-3; len: 14; abundance: many; v_gene: TRBV6-1; d_gene: .
CDR3nt: TGTGCCAGCAGCTTAGCGCGGGCAGGCGGATCTACCTACTCCTACGAGCAGTACTTC; CDR3aa: CASSLARAGGSTYSYEQYF; j_gene: TRBJ2-7; len: 19; abundance: .; v_gene: TRBV7-6; d_gene: .
CDR3nt: TGTGCCAGCAAAGTCCTATTAGGCACAGATACGCAGTATTTT; CDR3aa: CASKVLLGTDTQYF; j_gene: TRBJ2-3; len: 14; abundance: many; v_gene: TRBV6-5; d_gene: .
CDR3nt: TGTGCCAGCAGCTTAGCGGGGGGCTTAGCAGATACGCAGTATTTT; CDR3aa: CASSLAGGLADTQYF; j_gene: TRBJ2-3; len: 15; abundance: few; v_gene: TRBV11-3; d_gene: .
CDR3nt: TGCGCCAGCAGCCAAGGAGGACACGACCTCACAGATACGCAGTATTTT; CDR3aa: CASSQGGHDLTDTQYF; j_gene: TRBJ2-3; len: 16; abundance: few; v_gene: TRBV4-1; d_gene: .
CDR3nt: TGTGCCAGCAGCCAAGGAGGGTTCTCTGGAAACACCATATATTTT; CDR3aa: CASSQGGFSGNTIYF; j_gene: TRBJ1-3; len: 15; abundance: .; v_gene: TRBV14; d_gene: .
CDR3nt: TGTGCCAGCAGTCTAGCGGGGCCCCTCAATGAGCAGTTCTTC; CDR3aa: CASSLAGPLNEQFF; j_gene: TRBJ2-1; len: 14; abundance: .; v_gene: TRBV6-6; d_gene: TRBD2
CDR3nt: TGTGCCAGCAGGCTGGGGGGGACTGAAGCTTTCTTT; CDR3aa: CASRLGGTEAFF; j_gene: TRBJ1-1; len: 12; abundance: few; v_gene: TRBV12-3/TRBV12-4; d_gene: .
CDR3nt: TGTGCCAGCAGTTACACATCCGACAATGAGCAGTACTTC; CDR3aa: CASSYTSDNEQYF; j_gene: TRBJ2-7; len: 13; abundance: few; v_gene: TRBV12-3/TRBV12-4; d_gene: .